The 17 T cell receptor beta chains in this list originate from one sample, sequenced in a study of technical replicates of blood from several donors. Method: immunoSEQ multiplex PCR; TCRdb's copy keeps in-frame clones and lacks some. The sample gives over 70,000 clones, about 96% of which show up once; roughly 0.2% is in the top ten. Source material: T cells isolated from PBMCs. The receptor set was obtained from a human donor in good health.

The rearrangement links TRBV27 to TRBJ1-2; D is unclear. Trimming took off 4 bases at V and 4 bases at J, with 16 bases between the two ends. CDR1 MNHEY and CDR2 SMNVEV come from the germline V gene (reference sequence). There are 15 residues in the CDR3. The chain's CDR3 is CASSYFRSAFYGYTF. CDR3 sequence (DNA): TGTGCCAGCAGTTACTTTCGGTCCGCTTTCTATGGCTACACCTTC.

This clone was found once. The chain combines TRBV4-1 with TRBJ1-4; TRBD1 matches at 11 bases. Germline CDR1 reads MGHRA; CDR2 reads YSYEKL. With 8 bases clipped from V and 0 bases from J, the junction kept 11 bases outside the gene matches. This CDR3 region has 18 residues. The CDR3 loop is CASRPTRGQGATNEKLFF. DNA for the CDR3: TGCGCCAGCCGACCTACTAGGGGACAGGGGGCAACTAATGAAAAACTGTTTTTT.

The CDR3 loop is CASTPLGTATNTEAFF. CDR3 nucleotide sequence: TGCGCCAGCACCCCACTCGGGACAGCAACGAACACTGAAGCTTTCTTT. The chain employs TRBV5-1 and TRBJ1-1; 7 nucleotides agree with TRBD1. The CDR3 spans 16 residues. The germline CDR1 and CDR2 sequences are SGHRS and YFSETQ. V was clipped by 6 bases and J by 1 base; unmatched bases: 12.

The rearrangement joins TRBV5-1 to TRBJ2-2, with D maybe TRBD2 (6 bases). Between the trimmed V and J ends, which lost 1 base and 2 bases, there was a span of 12 bases. The CDR3 totals 16 residues. Germline-derived CDR1 and CDR2 are SGHRS and YFSETQ. Written as DNA, the CDR3 is TGCGCCAGCAGCTTGAGGTTAGCGGATAACACCGGGGAGCTGTTTTTT. Its protein product is CASSLRLADNTGELFF. The full variable domain, in which reference TRBV5-1 and TRBJ2-2 provide the parts outside the CDR3, is KAGVTQTPRYLIKTRGQQVTLSCSPISGHRSVSWYQQTPGQGLQFLFEYFSETQRNKGNFPGRFSGRQFSNSRSEMNVSTLELGDSALYLCASSLRLADNTGELFFGEGSRLTVL.

The chain employs TRBV6-5 and TRBJ2-7, with D possibly TRBD2 on 5 matching bases. CDR1 is MNHEY and CDR2 is SVGAGI in the germline V gene. V lost 0 bases to trimming and J lost 0 bases, with 12 bases between them. The CDR3 has 16 amino acids. CDR3 sequence (DNA): TGTGCCAGCAGTTACTCGAGCCCAGACTACTCCTACGAGCAGTACTTC. Amino acids: CASSYSSPDYSYEQYF.

The chain uses TRBV5-1 and TRBJ2-5; no firm D call. Germline CDR1 and CDR2: SGHRS and YFSETQ. V lost 4 bases to trimming and J lost 3 bases, with 10 bases between them. There are 13 residues in the CDR3. As DNA, the CDR3 is TGCGCCAGCAGCGAAACTCGGGAAGAGACCCAGTACTTC. It is translated as CASSETREETQYF.

V and J are TRBV11-2 and TRBJ1-5; TRBD1 agrees at 7 bases. Germline CDR1 is SGHAT and CDR2 is FQNNGV. Losses at the gene ends were 0 bases for V and 5 bases for J; bases not matched to a gene: 10. CDR3 size: 17 residues. The DNA of the CDR3 is TGTGCCAGCAGCTTAGATCTAAGGGACAGACTCTATCAGCCCCAGCATTTT. Protein: CASSLDLRDRLYQPQHF.

The V gene is TRBV6-5, the J gene TRBJ1-1, with D uncertain. Between the trimmed V and J ends, which lost 0 bases and 3 bases, there was a span of 8 bases. Per germline, CDR1 MNHEY and CDR2 SVGAGI. CDR3 length: 14 amino acids. CDR3 in amino acids: CASSYSMRDTEAFF. CDR3 nucleotides: TGTGCCAGCAGTTACTCGATGCGGGACACTGAAGCTTTCTTT.

The rearrangement joins TRBV29-1 to TRBJ2-2; D call uncertain. Trimming took 2 bases from V and 4 from J, leaving 11 bases between them. CDR3 length: 14 residues. CDR1 is SQVTM and CDR2 is ANQGSEA in the germline V gene. The CDR3 DNA reads as TGCAGCGTTGAATGGCCGCCGGGCACCGGGGAGCTGTTTTTT. Translated, it gives CSVEWPPGTGELFF.

V gene TRBV5-1 combines with J gene TRBJ1-4, with 8 nucleotides matching TRBD1. Germline-derived CDR1 and CDR2 are SGHRS and YFSETQ. This CDR3 region has 16 residues. V dropped 4 bases and J dropped 2; count of bases not matched to a gene: 7. The CDR3: CASSTDRETTNEKLFF. DNA of the CDR3: TGCGCCAGCAGCACGGACAGGGAAACTACTAATGAAAAACTGTTTTTT.

This chain links TRBV10-2 with TRBJ2-7; D may be TRBD2 (6 bases). V lost 0 bases to trimming and J lost 4 bases, with 19 bases between them. Germline V gene sequence: CDR1 WSHSY, CDR2 SAAADI. The CDR3 totals 17 residues. The CDR3 spells CASSESKGSGYRYEQYF. CDR3 DNA sequence: TGCGCCAGCAGTGAGTCGAAGGGGAGCGGGTATCGGTACGAGCAGTACTTC.

The CDR3 sequence: CASSPQLAATRKQETQYF. The DNA of the CDR3 is TGTGCCAGCAGCCCTCAGCTAGCGGCGACACGAAAACAAGAGACCCAGTACTTC. The J gene is TRBJ2-5, the V gene TRBV7-9, with 7 positions matching TRBD2. This CDR3 contains 18 residues. V gave up 5 bases and J gave up 2 bases; unmatched junction bases: 17. Per the germline V gene, CDR1 is SEHNR and CDR2 is FQNEAQ (reference sequence).

The chain is built from TRBV5-4 and TRBJ2-7, with 7 bases matching TRBD2. The CDR3 has 15 residues. Germline CDR1 SGHNT, CDR2 YYREEE (reference sequence). With 0 bases clipped from V and 2 bases from J, the junction kept 5 bases outside the gene matches. The CDR3 loop reads CASSLGRGSTYEQYF. The CDR3 DNA sequence: TGTGCCAGCAGCTTGGGTCGCGGGAGTACCTACGAGCAGTACTTC.

The V and J genes are TRBV11-3 and TRBJ2-1; no definite D call. The CDR3 contains 14 residues. V shed 3 bases and J shed 5 bases, with 11 bases lying between them. Germline loops: CDR1 SGHNT, CDR2 YENEEA. The CDR3 here is CASSFLPSDNEQFF. CDR3 in DNA: TGTGCCAGCAGCTTTCTTCCCAGCGACAATGAGCAGTTCTTC.

The chain links TRBV27 to TRBJ2-7; possibly TRBD2 for D (5 bases). V lost 2 bases and J 6 bases, leaving 11 bases between the germline ends. Per germline, CDR1 MNHEY and CDR2 SMNVEV (reference sequence). The CDR3 has 13 amino acids. CDR3 residues: CASSLEGWGEQYF. CDR3 bases: TGTGCCAGCAGTTTAGAGGGTTGGGGCGAGCAGTACTTC.

The chain recombines TRBV19 with TRBJ1-4; the D is unclear. Germline CDR1 is LNHDA and CDR2 is SQIVND (reference sequence). Trimming took off 6 bases at V and 5 bases at J, with 13 bases between the two ends. This CDR3 has 14 amino acids. CDR3 residues: CASSQRFGNEKLFF. The DNA for the CDR3 is TGTGCCAGTAGCCAGAGGTTCGGCAATGAAAAACTGTTTTTT.

The chain links TRBV30 to TRBJ2-3; the match to TRBD2 covers 10 bases. The CDR3 is 15 residues long. The germline CDR1 and CDR2 sequences are GTSNPN and SVGIG (reference sequence). V trimming: 3 bases; J trimming: 5 bases; junction bases outside the gene matches: 8. CDR3 sequence: CAWRRSGGVGDTQYF. The CDR3 DNA sequence: TGTGCCTGGAGGAGAAGCGGGGGGGTAGGAGATACGCAGTATTTT.